Included here is one T cell receptor beta chain sequence, with context. Its target is unknown. Clones were sequenced by immunoSEQ multiplex PCR, and TCRdb holds only the in-frame ones, with some missing. The repertoire includes about 80,000 clones, around 92% of them detected once, and about 8.6% sits in the top ten. The sample belongs to a study of OX40 agonist ivuxolimab in advanced cancers. Study in general: The drug used for patients, ivuxolimab, was an agonistic anti-OX40 (CD134) antibody. Dose-escalation patients had hepatocellular carcinoma, melanoma, renal cell or head and neck cancer. The study's findings and limits: CD4+ and CD8+ blood T cells expanded clonally by week 6 at 0.1 to 3.0 mg/kg. Expanded clones belonging to CD8+ T cells outnumbered, on average, those of CD4+.

The V gene lost 6 bases and the J gene lost 5 bases, with 11 bases spanning the gap. CDR3 length equals 12 residues. Germline CDR1 MNHEY, CDR2 SVGAGI. The sequencing here drew on CD4+ or CD8+ T cells sorted from blood, taken in a trial of the OX40 agonist ivuxolimab. The TCR was taken from an adult with an advanced solid tumor such as melanoma, head and neck, liver or kidney cancer. The chain links TRBV6-5 to TRBJ2-7, with no clear D. Here the CDR3 DNA reads TGTGCCAGCAGCGAGGCTCGGGACGAGCAGTACTTC. Residues: CASSEARDEQYF.